This entry is about one T cell receptor beta chain. The source of the sample is a study of blood T cell repertoires in COVID-19. Looking at the study overall: The United States, Italy and Spain were the sources of the acute and convalescent COVID-19 samples.

Per the original methods: Reference gene primer amplification yielded estimated nucleated cell counts. Clones were read by immunoSEQ multiplex PCR, and TCRdb kept only the in-frame ones, dropping some. V, J and clone size are taken as reported in that table, and D and trimming were inferred from the DNA itself. The data contain approximately 77,000 clones, 85% to 90% of them singletons. Trimming removed 5 bases at V and 6 bases at J, with 22 bases between. Germline values: CDR1 SEHNR, CDR2 FQNEAQ (reference sequence). The CDR3 extends over 17 amino acids. The chain links TRBV7-9 to TRBJ2-2, with a weak D call TRBD1 (5 bases). Sequenced input: peripheral blood. This TCR was recovered from a man aged 45-60 years with active COVID-19. Here the CDR3 reads CASSPPPDLRVPGELFF. CDR3 nucleotides: TGTGCCAGCAGCCCCCCCCCGGACCTCAGGGTGCCCGGGGAGCTGTTTTTT.